This T cell receptor beta chain stems from a study of blood T cells in healthy people across ages (dated by TCRdb to between 2015 and 2017). For the study in its entirety: In model experiments, roughly one uniquely barcoded TCR beta cDNA molecule per two T cells was captured by template switching. To track age-related changes in TCR beta repertoire diversity, the study relied on deep sequencing normalized with unique cDNA molecular identifiers. Donors were grouped into four age groups: young (average roughly 17 years), middle-aged (39), aged (about 60) and long-lived (around 80). To avoid experimental bias, donors of different ages were distributed randomly across sequencing lanes. For two donors (one aged 18 to 30 and one aged 80 or older), the study analyzed two additional independent replicas of 1 million unique cDNA reads from the same blood draw. The study at large found these results: Estimates of total diversity based on one million sequenced T cells were regarded as lower bounds and as underestimates. Donor CMV infection status was unknown, potentially confounding age-related changes in expanded clonotypes. Because profiling used bulk unsorted PBMCs, naive and antigen-experienced compartments could not be compared conclusively. There was a strong correlation between observed TCR beta diversity and the percentage of naive T cells measured by flow cytometry. As age increased, observed TCR beta diversity per million T cells dropped in a roughly linear way, and a significant reduction was already evident by age 40. Compared with the aged group, the long-lived group had more naive CD4+ T cells, fewer expanded clones and increased TCR diversity, suggesting age selection.

This clonotype was counted a single time. The antigen it binds to is not known. Base quality data are lacking; no much larger clone is found one base away. Receptor libraries were prepared by 5' RACE. The run used an Illumina HiSeq 2500. A second roughly 7 to 11 cycle PCR used a sample-barcoded 5' primer and a J-beta primer mix. Each TCR beta cDNA molecule received a unique molecular identifier from a template-switch 5' adaptor carrying 12 random nucleotides. At least 2.5 million CDR3-containing paired-end reads were obtained from each sample. First-strand cDNA synthesis was performed from all RNA using the Mint cDNA synthesis kit, with priming by a TRBC-specific oligonucleotide. Following uracil-DNA glycosylase treatment, all cDNA underwent a first 18-cycle PCR with the universal primers M1SS and BC2_uni_R. The authors processed their data as follows. Each sample was normalized by randomly selecting 1 million high-quality reads, each carrying a distinct molecular identifier. Instead of being binned into consensus sequences, reads with shared molecular identifiers were discarded. CDR3 identification, clonotype clustering and error correction used MiTCR with a Q25 quality threshold and the strictest error-elimination algorithm. A nonparametric unseen species model with Euler transformation was used to estimate a lower bound on total TCR beta diversity. The raw public reads went through TCRdb reprocessing: fastp at Q25, MiXCR clone calling, in-frame beta chains kept. Under each unique CDR3 protein, matching rows form one entry showing the most common genes and DNA. The V and J calls follow TCRdb's processing rather than the paper's. The sample table contains around 970,000 distinct CDR3 sequences; only one count was recorded for about 53% of them. The ten most abundant clones make up about 20% of the sample.

CDR1 is given as DFQATT and CDR2 as SNEGSKA, both from the germline V gene (reference sequence). The CDR3 spans 13 residues, from the cysteine through the phenylalanine. Here the CDR3 DNA is all that survives: 39 bases in frame from base 1. Here V drops 6 bases and J drops 4 bases, and the junction holds 9 bases not matched to any gene. Systemically healthy Caucasian individuals from Russia, over 30 in total and aged roughly 6 to 100 years, were included as donors. Approximately 10 milliliters of peripheral blood were collected from each donor into EDTA-treated Vacutainer tubes. Ficoll-Paque density-gradient centrifugation was used to isolate PBMCs, with at least 6.5 million per sample. Total RNA, at least 6 micrograms per sample, was extracted from PBMCs with Trizol reagent. The percentages of naive CD45RAhigh/CD27high T cells were determined by flow cytometry on a PBMC aliquot from every donor.

Input material: blood. This sequence was found in an older woman in good health. Recombination connected TRBV20-1 to TRBJ2-7, and 7 bases in between align with TRBD1. The DNA sequence is as follows: TGCAGTGCCCCCGGGACAGCCCTTTACGAGCAGTACTTC. The resulting protein is CSAPGTALYEQYF.